This TCR beta chain was sequenced in a study of long-term antiretroviral therapy in people with HIV. Per donor, at least one pre-ART and at least two post-ART PBMC samples were obtained. The CDR3 covers 13 residues. Trimming removed 1 base at V and 4 bases at J, with 8 bases between. CDR1 is SGHNT, CDR2 YYREEE, per germline (reference sequence). They ran version v3.0 of the immunoSEQ assay at survey level. Sequencing was performed with immunoSEQ multiplex PCR; in TCRdb, only in-frame clones are kept and a portion is missing. Here the sample spans fewer than 30,000 clones, 86% being singletons. Sequences were derived from unsorted PBMCs, sampled 0.8 years after starting antiretroviral therapy. The rearrangement joins TRBV5-4 to TRBJ2-5; D remains unclear. This sequence was found in a woman younger than 45 with HIV. The CDR3 is CASSLRLGETQYF. CDR3 nucleotide sequence: TGTGCCAGCAGCTTGAGGTTGGGAGAGACCCAGTACTTC.